This TCR beta chain was captured by sequencing in a study of shared clonotypes between healthy human individuals. Across the study: A donor's plate count was three for CD4 naive and three for CD4 memory; CD8 naive had two and CD8 memory one.

Measured with immunoSEQ multiplex PCR; TCRdb has only the in-frame clones, and not every one. The sample contains nearly 1,000,000 clones, 76% of which appear only once. Concerning this clone: The target antigen is unknown. The junction and the germline gene differ at one end; a read error may be behind it.

Study conclusions and caveats: Naive subsets, compared against memory subsets, generally had larger estimated richness values. Measured sharing among donors was expected to vary with sequencing depth. It was the non-shared clonotypes that had lower generation probabilities than clonotypes shared by all four donors.

The CDR3 has 14 amino acids. The germline CDR1 and CDR2 sequences are SSHAT and FNYEAQ (reference sequence). Sequencing was performed on memory CD4+ T cells sorted from blood. Subset given: CD45RA-negative fraction. V usage is TRBV7-7 and J usage is TRBJ2-7, with 9 bases lining up with TRBD1. This TCR was sampled from a man aged 18 to 30 in good health. The CDR3 DNA follows: TGTGCTAGCAGCCCAGGGGGACAGGGCTACGAGCAGTACTTC. Amino acid sequence: CASSPGGQGYEQYF. Full variable domain (rest looked up from reference TRBV7-7 and TRBJ2-7): GAGVSQSPRYKVTKRGQDVTLRCDPISSHATLYWYQQALGQGPEFLTYFNYEAQPDKSGLPSDRFSAERPEGSISTLTIQRTEQRDSAMYRCASSPGGQGYEQYFGPGTRLTVT.